The clone carrying this T cell receptor beta chain occurred once. Its antigen is currently unknown. This sample was taken from a study of cytotoxic CD8 clonotypes in ibrutinib-treated CLL. Findings and limits, study-wide: Rising at ibrutinib response, clonality subsequently fell back toward baseline at progression. Shared public clonotypes were rare, and on treatment they either got smaller or stayed the same.

Clones were read by immunoSEQ multiplex PCR, and TCRdb kept only the in-frame ones, dropping some. The data hold over 100,000 clones, with 70% to 90% observed a single time. This sequence originates from a human donor with chronic lymphocytic leukemia. Sample: PBMCs, taken after 24 months of ibrutinib treatment.

The CDR3 bases are TGTGCCAGCAGCCCCAGCGACAGGGGCCCCTATGGCTACACCTTC. Its protein product is CASSPSDRGPYGYTF. The chain couples TRBV7-2 to TRBJ1-2; 8 bases are a match to TRBD1. Germline V gene sequence: CDR1 SGHTA, CDR2 FQGNSA. The junction had 9 bases not matched to a gene; V was cut back by 5 bases and J by 4 bases. This CDR3 spans 15 amino acids.